The clone carrying this T cell receptor beta chain came up a few times. The J segment lost 2 bases and the V segment lost 1 base, leaving 27 bases of the junction unmatched. The CDR3 contains 23 residues. This record belongs to a study of T cells after yellow fever vaccination. Production of TCR cDNA was by 5'RACE template switching, which also added a universal primer site and UMIs. TCRdb independently ran MiXCR on the 5' RACE reads; one entry per CDR3 protein. The sample comprises 80,000 to 100,000 distinct CDR3 sequences, approximately 5.5% of which are singletons, and roughly 39% rests with the top ten.

The V gene is TRBV12-3 or TRBV12-4, the J gene TRBJ2-7; 9 nucleotides agree with TRBD1. This sequence originates from a man between 18 and 29 years old who received the YFV17D yellow fever vaccine. The material was CD8+ T cells sorted from PBMCs, obtained 10 days after the yellow fever booster vaccination. The CDR3 sequence is CASSLGDRVSRSLGKEDAYEQYF. CDR3 nucleotides: TGTGCCAGCAGTTTAGGGGACAGGGTATCTAGGTCTCTTGGAAAGGAGGACGCCTACGAGCAGTACTTC.